Below are 6 T cell receptor beta chains sequenced from a single sample in a study of CD8 T cells in ankylosing spondylitis. Study-wide results and caveats: For ankylosing spondylitis blood, a TCR beta motif of about eight highly homologous variants appeared characteristic.

One entry per CDR3 protein results from TCRdb running MiXCR on the 5' RACE reads. The sample has 700,000 to 850,000 distinct CDR3 sequences, about 10% seen once. Their recognized antigens are unknown. The sample comprised blood, either unsorted or a sorted T cell fraction (not recorded which). Receptors were obtained from a male donor with ankylosing spondylitis.

This clonotype occurred a few times. The J gene is TRBJ2-1, the V gene TRBV24-1, with 7 bases that match TRBD1. This CDR3 is 16 amino acids long. After removal of 3 bases from V and 7 bases from J, the junction contained 11 bases not matched to a gene. CDR1 is KGHDR and CDR2 is SFDVKD in the germline V gene. CDR3 in DNA: TGTGCCACCAGTGATGAGACAGGGAGCTTTTTTAATGAGCAGTTCTTC. It specifies CATSDETGSFFNEQFF.

The sample holds a few counts of this clonotype. The V gene is TRBV11-2, the J gene TRBJ1-2, with 7 nucleotides matching TRBD1. Unmatched junction bases numbered 5, after V lost 5 bases and J lost 8 bases. Germline CDR1 and CDR2: SGHAT and FQNNGV. The CDR3 runs to 12 residues. CDR3 in amino acids: CASSRTGVGYTF. The CDR3, as DNA: TGTGCCAGCAGCCGGACAGGAGTAGGCTACACCTTC. The full variable domain, with the rest looked up from reference TRBV11-2 and TRBJ1-2, is EAGVAQSPRYKIIEKRQSVAFWCNPISGHATLYWYQQILGQGPKLLIQFQNNGVVDDSQLPKDRFSAERLKGVDSTLKIQPAKLEDSAVYLCASSRTGVGYTFGSGTRLTVV.

The chain combines TRBV5-1 with TRBJ1-2; the D is unclear. The CDR3 sequence is 15 residues long. V lost 1 base to trimming and J lost 6 bases, with 16 bases between them. Germline-derived CDR1 and CDR2 are SGHRS and YFSETQ. The CDR3 nucleotides read TGCGCCAGCAGCTTGTTGAGTGGGAGGCTTAATGGCTACACCTTC. This encodes CASSLLSGRLNGYTF.

The chain has TRBV6-2 or TRBV6-3 and TRBJ2-3; D possibly uses TRBD1 or TRBD2 (5 bases each). V was trimmed by 2 bases and J by 15 bases, leaving 18 bases between them. This CDR3 is built from 13 residues. CDR1 and CDR2 from the germline V gene are MNHEY and SVGEGT. The CDR3: CASSYLRSGDEYF. Written as DNA, the CDR3 is TGTGCCAGCAGTTACCTGAGATCCGGGGACGAATATTTT.

This clonotype was picked up many times. CDR3 DNA: TGTGCCAGCAGTTTATTGAAGACCCAGTACTTC. Translated, it gives CASSLLKTQYF. The V gene is TRBV12-3 or TRBV12-4, the J gene TRBJ2-5; D ambiguous. This CDR3 comprises 11 residues. Trimming pared 2 bases from V and 6 bases from J, leaving 4 bases between.

The CDR3 region has the DNA TGCAGTGCTAGCCCGGGACGGGGGCCCTACGAGCAGTACTTC. Translating it yields CSASPGRGPYEQYF. The chain joins TRBV20-1 to TRBJ2-7; D is possibly TRBD1 or TRBD2 (6 bases each). From germline, CDR1 is DFQATT and CDR2 SNEGSKA (reference sequence). CDR3 size: 14 residues. The V end lost 3 bases, the J end lost 2 bases, and 14 bases lay between the germline ends.